Below are 6 T cell receptor beta chains sequenced from a single sample in a study of regulatory T cells in long-lasting Graves disease. The time point: newly diagnosed GD, antithyroid drugs for less than 3 months. Isolated PBMC RNA provided the starting material for the TCR library. In building TCR beta libraries, iRepertoire HTBI primers were used together with Arm-PCR of CDR3 regions. Each CDR3 protein gets one entry after TCRdb re-called the multiplex PCR reads with MiXCR. The sample yields more than 350,000 distinct CDR3 sequences, about 16% seen once. The same specimen was also included in a second study, on T cells in Graves' hyperthyroidism and ophthalmopathy.

Source: peripheral blood mononuclear cells (PBMCs), taken at new diagnosis, from a patient treated with antithyroid drugs. The source is a woman younger than 45 with Graves disease.

A few counts support this clonotype. This chain uses TRBV7-8 with TRBJ2-5; 15 bases fit TRBD2. The CDR3 is 18 residues long. CDR1 and CDR2 from the germline V gene are SGHVS and FQNEAQ. The V and J ends lost 5 bases and 5 bases, in that order; junction bases with no gene match: 12. CDR3 sequence (DNA): TGTGCCAGCAGCCGCCTCCCTGTGGGGACTAGCGGGAGGGAGACCCAGTACTTC. This sequence encodes CASSRLPVGTSGRETQYF.

This clonotype turned up a few times. The chain couples TRBV7-9 to TRBJ2-5, with 9 bases identical to TRBD2. This CDR3 is 15 amino acids long. V lost 5 bases and J lost 4; bases outside the gene matches: 8. CDR1 is SEHNR and CDR2 is FQNEAQ in the germline V gene (reference sequence). Here the CDR3 reads CASSIWTSDLETQYF. CDR3 bases: TGTGCCAGCAGCATTTGGACTAGCGATTTAGAGACCCAGTACTTC.

This sequence joins TRBV27 and TRBJ2-1, with TRBD1 as a possible D gene (5 bases). This CDR3 has 13 residues. Between the trimmed V and J ends, which lost 5 bases and 11 bases, there was a span of 16 bases. Germline CDR1 reads MNHEY; CDR2 reads SMNVEV (reference sequence). CDR3 in amino acids: CASSQDQGLKQFF. The CDR3 bases are TGTGCCAGCAGTCAAGACCAGGGTCTTAAGCAGTTCTTC.

This clonotype was picked up many times. CDR3 nucleotide sequence: TGTGCCAGCAGCTTTGGTGGGGTAACCTACGAGCAGTACTTC. It specifies CASSFGGVTYEQYF. The V call is TRBV7-2, the J call TRBJ2-7; D unclear. The CDR3 spans 14 residues. Per germline, CDR1 SGHTA and CDR2 FQGNSA. The V end was cut by 3 bases, the J end by 2 bases, with 11 bases between. Filled out from reference TRBV7-2 and TRBJ2-7, the complete variable domain reads GAGVSQSPSNKVTEKGKDVELRCDPISGHTALYWYRQSLGQGLEFLIYFQGNSAPDKSGLPSDRFSAERTGGSVSTLTIQRTQQEDSAVYLCASSFGGVTYEQYFGPGTRLTVT.

This clonotype occurred a few times. This chain links TRBV3-1 with TRBJ2-6; maybe TRBD1 (5 bases). The V gene lost 0 bases and the J gene lost 11 bases, with 11 bases spanning the gap. Germline assignment: CDR1 LGHDT and CDR2 YNNKEL (reference sequence). CDR3 length: 14 residues. CDR3 DNA sequence: TGTGCCAGCAGCCAAGATCAGGGTTTGGACGTCCTGACTTTC. Translating gives CASSQDQGLDVLTF.

Ten or more counts support this clonotype. V and J are TRBV6-5 and TRBJ1-1; D is uncertain. Germline CDR1 reads MNHEY; CDR2 reads SVGAGI. V shed 4 bases and J shed 2 bases, with 8 bases lying between them. This CDR3 is built from 13 residues. The CDR3 region is CASSSFINTEAFF. The CDR3 bases are TGTGCCAGCAGTTCCTTCATAAACACTGAAGCTTTCTTT.